This record concerns one TCR beta chain sequence. The data stem from a study of T-cell memory formation after mild COVID-19. Sample barcodes and UMIs were carried by the TCR alpha and TCR beta cDNA libraries that 5'RACE generated with constant-segment primers. TCRdb reprocessed the 5' RACE reads with MiXCR, giving one entry per CDR3 protein. Altogether just over 60,000 distinct CDR3 sequences are present, roughly 10% being singletons, with the ten largest covering approximately 1.1%. The V segment lost 3 bases and the J segment 4 bases; nucleotides outside the gene matches: 5. Germline lookup yields CDR1 SGHTA and CDR2 FQGNSA. This CDR3 region has 14 residues.

The V call is TRBV7-2, the J call TRBJ2-5, with 7 bases fitting TRBD1. The receptor comes from a man between 18 and 29 years old who had mild COVID-19 (a few samples of this study predate the infection). Cell type and time point are not known. The sample consisted of PBMCs or a T cell subset sorted from them (not recorded which). The CDR3 loop is CASSFDRAIETQYF. The CDR3 nucleotides are TGTGCCAGCAGCTTCGACAGGGCCATAGAGACCCAGTACTTC.